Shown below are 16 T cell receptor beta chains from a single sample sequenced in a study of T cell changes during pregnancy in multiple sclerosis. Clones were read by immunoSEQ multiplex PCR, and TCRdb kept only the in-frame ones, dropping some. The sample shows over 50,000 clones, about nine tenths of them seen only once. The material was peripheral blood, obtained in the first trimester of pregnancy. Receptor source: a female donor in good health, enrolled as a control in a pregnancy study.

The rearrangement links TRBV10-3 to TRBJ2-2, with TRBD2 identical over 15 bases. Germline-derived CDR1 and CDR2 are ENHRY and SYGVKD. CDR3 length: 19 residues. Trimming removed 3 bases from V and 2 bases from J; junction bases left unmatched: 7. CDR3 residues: CAISDDGTSGGKNTGELFF. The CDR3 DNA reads TGTGCCATCAGTGACGACGGGACTAGCGGGGGGAAAAACACCGGGGAGCTGTTTTTT.

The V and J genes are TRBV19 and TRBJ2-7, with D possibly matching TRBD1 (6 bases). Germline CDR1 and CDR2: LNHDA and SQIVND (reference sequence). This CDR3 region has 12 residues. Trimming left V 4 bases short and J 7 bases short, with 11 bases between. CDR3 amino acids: CASSRQVFEQYF. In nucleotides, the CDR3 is TGTGCCAGTAGTAGACAGGTTTTTGAGCAGTACTTC. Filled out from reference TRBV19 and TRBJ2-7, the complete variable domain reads DGGITQSPKYLFRKEGQNVTLSCEQNLNHDAMYWYRQDPGQGLRLIYYSQIVNDFQKGDIAEGYSVSREKKESFPLTVTSAQKNPTAFYLCASSRQVFEQYFGPGTRLTVT.

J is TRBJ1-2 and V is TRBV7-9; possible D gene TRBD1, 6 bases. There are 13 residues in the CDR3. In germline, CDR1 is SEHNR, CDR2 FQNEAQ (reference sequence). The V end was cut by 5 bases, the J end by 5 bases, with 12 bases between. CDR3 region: CASSPTDSYGYTF. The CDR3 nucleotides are TGTGCCAGCAGCCCCACGGACAGTTATGGCTACACCTTC.

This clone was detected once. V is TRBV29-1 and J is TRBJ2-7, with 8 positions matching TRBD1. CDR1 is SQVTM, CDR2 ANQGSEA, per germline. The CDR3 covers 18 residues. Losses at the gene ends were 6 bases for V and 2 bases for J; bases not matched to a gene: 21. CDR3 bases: TGCAGCGTCCTAATGCAGGGGGCGAGAGAGAGCGAAACCTACGAGCAGTACTTC. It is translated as CSVLMQGARESETYEQYF.

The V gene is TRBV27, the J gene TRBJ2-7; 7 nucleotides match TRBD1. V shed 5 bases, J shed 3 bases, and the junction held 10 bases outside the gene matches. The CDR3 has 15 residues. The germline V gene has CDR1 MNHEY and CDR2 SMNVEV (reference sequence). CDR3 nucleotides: TGTGCCAGCAGTCCCCCCGACAGGGTCTTCTACGAGCAGTACTTC. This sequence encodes CASSPPDRVFYEQYF.

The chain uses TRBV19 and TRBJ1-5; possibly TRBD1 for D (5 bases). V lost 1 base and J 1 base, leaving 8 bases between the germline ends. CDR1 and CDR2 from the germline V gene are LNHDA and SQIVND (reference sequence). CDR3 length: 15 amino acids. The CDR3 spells CASSIGQSSNQPQHF. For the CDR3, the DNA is TGTGCCAGTAGTATAGGACAGAGCAGCAATCAGCCCCAGCATTTT.

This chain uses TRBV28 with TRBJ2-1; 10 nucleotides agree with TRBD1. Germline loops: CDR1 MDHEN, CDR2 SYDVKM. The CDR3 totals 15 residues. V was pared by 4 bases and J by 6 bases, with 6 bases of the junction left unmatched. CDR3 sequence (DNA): TGTGCCAGCAGTTCGACAGGGGGCGGGAGCAATGAGCAGTTCTTC. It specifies CASSSTGGGSNEQFF.

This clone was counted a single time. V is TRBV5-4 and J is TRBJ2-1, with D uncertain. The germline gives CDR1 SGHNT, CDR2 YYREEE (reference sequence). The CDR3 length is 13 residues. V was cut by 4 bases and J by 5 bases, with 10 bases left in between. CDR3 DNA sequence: TGTGCCAGCAGCCGAACAGCAAACAATGAGCAGTTCTTC. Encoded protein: CASSRTANNEQFF.

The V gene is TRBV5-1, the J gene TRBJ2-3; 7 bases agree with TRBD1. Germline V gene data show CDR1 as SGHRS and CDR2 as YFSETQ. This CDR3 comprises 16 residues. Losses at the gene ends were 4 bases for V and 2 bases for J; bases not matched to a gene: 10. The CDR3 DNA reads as TGCGCCAGCAGCCTCCGGACAGGCGTCAACACAGATACGCAGTATTTT. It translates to CASSLRTGVNTDTQYF.

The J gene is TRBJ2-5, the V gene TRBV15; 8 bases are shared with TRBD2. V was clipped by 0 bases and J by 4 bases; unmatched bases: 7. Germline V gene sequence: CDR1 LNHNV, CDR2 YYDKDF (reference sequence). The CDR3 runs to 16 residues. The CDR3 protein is CATSRDFSGGGETQYF. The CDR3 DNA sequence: TGTGCCACCAGCAGAGATTTTTCGGGAGGGGGAGAGACCCAGTACTTC.

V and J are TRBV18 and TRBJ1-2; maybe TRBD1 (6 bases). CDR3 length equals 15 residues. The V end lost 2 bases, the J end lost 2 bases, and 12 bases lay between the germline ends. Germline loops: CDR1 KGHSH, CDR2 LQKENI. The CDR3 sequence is CASSPKSGENYGYTF. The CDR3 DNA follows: TGTGCCAGCTCACCAAAGTCAGGGGAAAACTATGGCTACACCTTC.

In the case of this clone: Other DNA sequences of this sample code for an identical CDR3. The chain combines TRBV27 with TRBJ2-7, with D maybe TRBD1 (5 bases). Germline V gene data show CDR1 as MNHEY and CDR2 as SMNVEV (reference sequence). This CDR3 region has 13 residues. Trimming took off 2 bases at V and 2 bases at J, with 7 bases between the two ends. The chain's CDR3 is CASSLQGAYEQYF. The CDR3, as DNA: TGTGCCAGCAGTTTACAGGGCGCCTACGAGCAGTACTTC.

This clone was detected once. The CDR3 bases are TGTGCCAGCAGTTCGCCGGGACAGGGACCCTACGAGCAGTACTTC. It translates to CASSSPGQGPYEQYF. This chain links TRBV6-6 with TRBJ2-7, with 9 positions matching TRBD1. V dropped 4 bases and J dropped 2; count of bases not matched to a gene: 6. The germline V gene encodes CDR1 MNHNY and CDR2 SVGAGI (reference sequence). This CDR3 has 15 amino acids.

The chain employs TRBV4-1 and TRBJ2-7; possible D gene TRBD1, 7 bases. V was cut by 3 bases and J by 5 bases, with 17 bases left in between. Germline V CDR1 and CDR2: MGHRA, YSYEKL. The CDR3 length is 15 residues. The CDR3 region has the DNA TGCGCCAGCAGCCAGGGGGGAAGGGGGCCTGACGAGCAGTACTTC. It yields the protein CASSQGGRGPDEQYF.

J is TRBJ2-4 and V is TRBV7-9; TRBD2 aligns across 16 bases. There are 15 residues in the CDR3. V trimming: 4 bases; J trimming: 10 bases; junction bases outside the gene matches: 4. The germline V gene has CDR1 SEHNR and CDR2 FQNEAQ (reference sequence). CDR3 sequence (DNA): TGTGCCAGCAGCTGGGGGACTAGCGGGGGGGCAATTCAGTACTTC. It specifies CASSWGTSGGAIQYF.

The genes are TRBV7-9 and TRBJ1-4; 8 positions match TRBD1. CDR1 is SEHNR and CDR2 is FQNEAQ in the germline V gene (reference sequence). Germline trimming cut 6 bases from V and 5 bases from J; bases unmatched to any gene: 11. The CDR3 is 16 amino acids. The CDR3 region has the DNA TGTGCCAGCAGGTCGGGGACAGGCGGGCCAAATGAAAAACTGTTTTTT. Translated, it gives CASRSGTGGPNEKLFF.